The rows below give T cell receptor beta chains drawn from one sample of a study of memory CD4+ T cells and cytomegalovirus serostatus. The table came from immunoSEQ multiplex PCR; TCRdb's copy has only in-frame clones and leaves some out. The sample has 50,000 to 65,000 clones, 70% to 80% seen once. The sample taken for sequencing was memory CD4+ T cells from blood. The source of these receptors is an adult in good health and CMV-seronegative. CDR3s include the opening cysteine and the closing phenylalanine or tryptophan. Each record gives: D gene, J gene, clone size, V gene, CDR3 DNA, CDR3 protein. A D gene is named only where the DNA matches it firmly. Clone size is not always given. Where it is, it says once, few, many or a class for expanded clones.

d_call: .
j_call: TRBJ1-5
clone_size: .
v_call: TRBV10-3
cdr3_nt: TGTGCCATCAGTGATGGCATCGTTAGCAATCAGCCCCAGCATTTT
cdr3_aa: CAISDGIVSNQPQHF

d_call: TRBD2
j_call: TRBJ2-1
clone_size: .
v_call: TRBV18
cdr3_nt: TGTGCCAGCTCACCAGATCTAGCGGGATTTGATGAGCAGTTCTTC
cdr3_aa: CASSPDLAGFDEQFF

d_call: .
j_call: TRBJ1-1
clone_size: .
v_call: TRBV28
cdr3_nt: TGTGCCAGCAGTTTAGGGCGGATTGAAGCTTTCTTT
cdr3_aa: CASSLGRIEAFF

d_call: .
j_call: TRBJ1-2
clone_size: .
v_call: TRBV6-4
cdr3_nt: TGTGCCAGCAGTGACTATGAATTACAAACGGAAAGCCCAAGTTATGGCTACACCTTC
cdr3_aa: CASSDYELQTESPSYGYTF

d_call: TRBD1
j_call: TRBJ1-2
clone_size: .
v_call: TRBV4-2
cdr3_nt: TGTGCCAGCAGCCAAGAGGGGACAGGGAGGGGCTACACCTTC
cdr3_aa: CASSQEGTGRGYTF

d_call: TRBD1
j_call: TRBJ1-6
clone_size: .
v_call: TRBV30
cdr3_nt: TGTGCCTGGAGACGACAGGGATGGTCCTATAATTCACCCCTCCACTTT
cdr3_aa: CAWRRQGWSYNSPLHF

d_call: .
j_call: TRBJ1-1
clone_size: .
v_call: TRBV5-4
cdr3_nt: TGTGCCAGCAGCTCGGGGGGGCGGGGAGCTTTCTTT
cdr3_aa: CASSSGGRGAFF

d_call: TRBD1
j_call: TRBJ1-5
clone_size: .
v_call: TRBV2
cdr3_nt: TGTGCCAGCAGCCCTCCCGGGACAGGGAACAATCAGCCCCAGCATTTT
cdr3_aa: CASSPPGTGNNQPQHF

d_call: .
j_call: TRBJ2-7
clone_size: .
v_call: TRBV7-2
cdr3_nt: TGTGCCAGCAGCTTTACTCCCGGGGGAACCTACGAGCAGTACTTC
cdr3_aa: CASSFTPGGTYEQYF

d_call: TRBD1
j_call: TRBJ2-2
clone_size: .
v_call: TRBV19
cdr3_nt: TGTGCCAGTAGCTCGATCCGGGACAGGGGGCCCCCTTACACCGGGGAGCTGTTTTTT
cdr3_aa: CASSSIRDRGPPYTGELFF

d_call: TRBD1
j_call: TRBJ1-1
clone_size: .
v_call: TRBV6-1
cdr3_nt: TGTGCCAGCGAAGCCGGACAGGGTGCGAACACTGAAGCTTTCTTT
cdr3_aa: CASEAGQGANTEAFF

d_call: .
j_call: TRBJ2-7
clone_size: .
v_call: TRBV5-4
cdr3_nt: TGTGCCAGCAGGGCGGACAGCTACGAGCAGTACTTC
cdr3_aa: CASRADSYEQYF

d_call: .
j_call: TRBJ1-5
clone_size: .
v_call: TRBV29-1
cdr3_nt: TGCAGCGTTGAAGATCCGGTAGGTCAGCCCCAGCATTTT
cdr3_aa: CSVEDPVGQPQHF

d_call: TRBD1
j_call: TRBJ1-2
clone_size: .
v_call: TRBV4-2
cdr3_nt: TGTGCCAGCAGCCAGGGGACAGGGACTAACTATGGCTACACCTTC
cdr3_aa: CASSQGTGTNYGYTF

d_call: .
j_call: TRBJ1-5
clone_size: few
v_call: TRBV6-6
cdr3_nt: TGTGCCAGCAGTTATTCGCAGGGGTACCAGCCCCAGCATTTT
cdr3_aa: CASSYSQGYQPQHF

d_call: .
j_call: TRBJ1-2
clone_size: .
v_call: TRBV6-1
cdr3_nt: TGTGCCAGCAGTGAAGGTTGGGCTAACTATGGCTACACCTTC
cdr3_aa: CASSEGWANYGYTF

d_call: TRBD1
j_call: TRBJ1-2
clone_size: .
v_call: TRBV28
cdr3_nt: TGTGCCAGCAGTCCACTGGGACAGGTTAACTATGGCTACACCTTC
cdr3_aa: CASSPLGQVNYGYTF

d_call: .
j_call: TRBJ1-4
clone_size: .
v_call: TRBV11-1
cdr3_nt: TGTGCCAGCAGCTCCCCTGGGGCAACTAATGAAAAACTGTTTTTT
cdr3_aa: CASSSPGATNEKLFF

d_call: .
j_call: TRBJ1-1
clone_size: .
v_call: TRBV5-6
cdr3_nt: TGTGCCAGCAGCAGGGTAGTGGGTGTTGCTGAAGCTTTCTTT
cdr3_aa: CASSRVVGVAEAFF

d_call: TRBD2
j_call: TRBJ2-1
clone_size: few
v_call: TRBV11-2
cdr3_nt: TGTGCCAGCAGCAAAAGGGTACCGGGGGGTCCTAACAATGAGCAGTTCTTC
cdr3_aa: CASSKRVPGGPNNEQFF

d_call: TRBD2
j_call: TRBJ2-1
clone_size: few
v_call: TRBV9
cdr3_nt: TGTGCCAGCAGCGTTTGGGGCGGGGGGGCCACTGAGCAGTTCTTC
cdr3_aa: CASSVWGGGATEQFF

d_call: TRBD1
j_call: TRBJ2-1
clone_size: .
v_call: TRBV29-1
cdr3_nt: TGCAGCGTTAAGGGACAGACCTACAATGAGCAGTTCTTC
cdr3_aa: CSVKGQTYNEQFF

d_call: .
j_call: TRBJ2-3
clone_size: .
v_call: TRBV30
cdr3_nt: TGTGCCTGGAGTGTATCAGAAGATACGCAGTATTTT
cdr3_aa: CAWSVSEDTQYF

d_call: .
j_call: TRBJ2-2
clone_size: .
v_call: TRBV18
cdr3_nt: TGTGCCAGCTCACCACCGGGAACCGGGGAGCTGTTTTTT
cdr3_aa: CASSPPGTGELFF

d_call: .
j_call: TRBJ1-1
clone_size: .
v_call: TRBV11-2
cdr3_nt: TGTGCCAGCAGCTTGATCTGGAACACTGAAGCTTTCTTT
cdr3_aa: CASSLIWNTEAFF

d_call: TRBD1
j_call: TRBJ1-2
clone_size: .
v_call: TRBV5-1
cdr3_nt: TGCGCCAGCAGCAATGGACAGGGGTATGGCTACACCTTC
cdr3_aa: CASSNGQGYGYTF

d_call: TRBD1
j_call: TRBJ1-5
clone_size: .
v_call: TRBV19
cdr3_nt: TGTGCCAGTAGTATAAATTGGGACAGGAGTCAGCCCCAGCATTTT
cdr3_aa: CASSINWDRSQPQHF

d_call: TRBD2
j_call: TRBJ2-3
clone_size: .
v_call: TRBV2
cdr3_nt: TGTGCCAGCAGGAAACTAGCGGGCGCCGATACGCAGTATTTT
cdr3_aa: CASRKLAGADTQYF

d_call: TRBD1
j_call: TRBJ2-5
clone_size: .
v_call: TRBV4-3
cdr3_nt: TGCGCCAGCAGCCGCCCGGGACAGGGGGCGACCCAGTACTTC
cdr3_aa: CASSRPGQGATQYF

d_call: TRBD1
j_call: TRBJ2-5
clone_size: .
v_call: TRBV9
cdr3_nt: TGTGCCAGCAGCCCGAGACGGGACAGGGCCTTAGGGACCCAGTACTTC
cdr3_aa: CASSPRRDRALGTQYF

d_call: TRBD2
j_call: TRBJ2-1
clone_size: once
v_call: TRBV27
cdr3_nt: TGTGCCAGCACCACTAGCGTACCAAATGAGCAGTTCTTC
cdr3_aa: CASTTSVPNEQFF

d_call: TRBD1
j_call: TRBJ1-1
clone_size: .
v_call: TRBV28
cdr3_nt: TGTGCCAGCAGTTACAGGGGAACTGACTGGAACACTGAAGCTTTCTTT
cdr3_aa: CASSYRGTDWNTEAFF

d_call: .
j_call: TRBJ2-2
clone_size: .
v_call: TRBV7-3
cdr3_nt: TGTGCCAGCAGCACCTCTAGCGTCGGGGAGCTGTTTTTT
cdr3_aa: CASSTSSVGELFF

d_call: .
j_call: TRBJ1-6
clone_size: .
v_call: TRBV18
cdr3_nt: TGTGCCAGCTCAAATCCCCAATGGATCGACAATTCACCCCTCCACTTT
cdr3_aa: CASSNPQWIDNSPLHF

d_call: TRBD1
j_call: TRBJ2-5
clone_size: .
v_call: TRBV7-8
cdr3_nt: TGTGCCAGCAGCTTCGTTGGACAGGGTGGGGAGACCCAGTACTTC
cdr3_aa: CASSFVGQGGETQYF

d_call: .
j_call: TRBJ1-5
clone_size: .
v_call: TRBV6-1
cdr3_nt: TGTGCCAGCAGTGGGGCTCTAGAGGGTCAGCCCCAGCATTTT
cdr3_aa: CASSGALEGQPQHF

d_call: .
j_call: TRBJ1-6
clone_size: .
v_call: TRBV4-1
cdr3_nt: TGCGCCAGCAGCAAGGGGAGCTCCTATAATTCACCCCTCCACTTT
cdr3_aa: CASSKGSSYNSPLHF

d_call: TRBD2
j_call: TRBJ2-3
clone_size: .
v_call: TRBV10-3
cdr3_nt: TGTGCCACCCACGGGACTAGCGGGGCCTCAGATACGCAGTATTTT
cdr3_aa: CATHGTSGASDTQYF

d_call: TRBD1
j_call: TRBJ2-3
clone_size: .
v_call: TRBV28
cdr3_nt: TGTGCCAGCAGTTGGGGTAGACAGGGGGTTACAGATACGCAGTATTTT
cdr3_aa: CASSWGRQGVTDTQYF

d_call: .
j_call: TRBJ1-5
clone_size: .
v_call: TRBV28
cdr3_nt: TGTGCCAGCAGCTCCTCATATCAGCCCCAGCATTTT
cdr3_aa: CASSSSYQPQHF

d_call: .
j_call: TRBJ2-7
clone_size: .
v_call: TRBV2
cdr3_nt: TGTGCCAGCAGTTACTTCCGGGCCCAACGGGGCTCCTACGAGCAGTACTTC
cdr3_aa: CASSYFRAQRGSYEQYF

d_call: .
j_call: TRBJ2-5
clone_size: .
v_call: TRBV19
cdr3_nt: TGTGCCAGTAGTAATCCTTTGACCGAAGAGACCCAGTACTTC
cdr3_aa: CASSNPLTEETQYF

d_call: .
j_call: TRBJ2-1
clone_size: .
v_call: TRBV5-1
cdr3_nt: TGCGCCAGCAGCTTGGACCCGGGTTGGAACAATGAGCAGTTCTTC
cdr3_aa: CASSLDPGWNNEQFF

d_call: .
j_call: TRBJ1-6
clone_size: .
v_call: TRBV27
cdr3_nt: TGTGCCAGCGGAAAAGAGGGGCGGGGCCTCGGTTCACCCCTCCACTTT
cdr3_aa: CASGKEGRGLGSPLHF

d_call: TRBD2
j_call: TRBJ2-5
clone_size: .
v_call: TRBV5-4
cdr3_nt: TGTGCCAGCAGCCCCTTAGCGGGAGGGGTCCAAGAGACCCAGTACTTC
cdr3_aa: CASSPLAGGVQETQYF

d_call: .
j_call: TRBJ1-2
clone_size: once
v_call: TRBV10-1
cdr3_nt: TGCGCCAGCAGTTCGGGGGATCACCCTTATGGCTACACCTTC
cdr3_aa: CASSSGDHPYGYTF

d_call: TRBD2
j_call: TRBJ2-1
clone_size: .
v_call: TRBV7-2
cdr3_nt: TGTGCCAGCAGCTCGCCCGGGGGGGTCTACAATGAGCAGTTCTTC
cdr3_aa: CASSSPGGVYNEQFF

d_call: .
j_call: TRBJ1-1
clone_size: .
v_call: TRBV5-1
cdr3_nt: TGCGCCAGCAGTTTCCTCTCAACAGGGTCGGTCACTGAAGCTTTCTTT
cdr3_aa: CASSFLSTGSVTEAFF

d_call: .
j_call: TRBJ2-1
clone_size: .
v_call: TRBV20-1
cdr3_nt: TGCAGTGCTGCCAATGAAGAGCAGTTCTTC
cdr3_aa: CSAANEEQFF

d_call: .
j_call: TRBJ2-3
clone_size: .
v_call: TRBV30
cdr3_nt: TGTGCCTGGAGTGGGGGAGAAGGGGGCACAGATACGCAGTATTTT
cdr3_aa: CAWSGGEGGTDTQYF

d_call: .
j_call: TRBJ1-6
clone_size: .
v_call: TRBV6-5
cdr3_nt: TGTGCCAGCAATCGCCTGAATTCACCCCTCCACTTT
cdr3_aa: CASNRLNSPLHF

d_call: .
j_call: TRBJ1-5
clone_size: .
v_call: TRBV9
cdr3_nt: TGTGCCGGGGTGAGAGGGGGACGGCAGGATCAGCCCCAGCATTTT
cdr3_aa: CAGVRGGRQDQPQHF

d_call: .
j_call: TRBJ1-2
clone_size: .
v_call: TRBV11-1
cdr3_nt: TGTGCCAGCAGCCCCCGTGTCGAGCTTGGCTACACCTTC
cdr3_aa: CASSPRVELGYTF